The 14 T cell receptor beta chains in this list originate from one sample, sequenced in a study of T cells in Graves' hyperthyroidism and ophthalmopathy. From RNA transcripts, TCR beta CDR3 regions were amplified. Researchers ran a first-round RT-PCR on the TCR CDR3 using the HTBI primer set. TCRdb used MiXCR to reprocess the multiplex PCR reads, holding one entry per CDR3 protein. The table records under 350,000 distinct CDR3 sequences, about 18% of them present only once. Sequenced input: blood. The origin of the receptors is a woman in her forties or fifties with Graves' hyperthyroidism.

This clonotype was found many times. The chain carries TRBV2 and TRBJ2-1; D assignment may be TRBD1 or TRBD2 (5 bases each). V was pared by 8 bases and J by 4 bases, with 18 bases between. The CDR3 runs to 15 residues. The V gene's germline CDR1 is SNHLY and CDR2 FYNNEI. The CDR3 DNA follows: TGTGCCAGCGCCCAAACCGGGACGGATTACAATGAGCAGTTCTTC. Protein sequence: CASAQTGTDYNEQFF. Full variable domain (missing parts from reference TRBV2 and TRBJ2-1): EPEVTQTPSHQVTQMGQEVILRCVPISNHLYFYWYRQILGQKVEFLVSFYNNEISEKSEIFDDQFSVERPDGSNFTLKIRSTKLEDSAMYFCASAQTGTDYNEQFFGPGTRLTVL.

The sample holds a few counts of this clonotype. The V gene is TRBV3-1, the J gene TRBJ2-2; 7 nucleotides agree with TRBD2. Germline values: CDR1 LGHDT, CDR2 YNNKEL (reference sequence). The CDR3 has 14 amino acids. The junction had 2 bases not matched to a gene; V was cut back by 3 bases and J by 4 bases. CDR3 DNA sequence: TGTGCCAGCAGCCATAGGGAGGGCACCGGGGAGCTGTTTTTT. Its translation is CASSHREGTGELFF.

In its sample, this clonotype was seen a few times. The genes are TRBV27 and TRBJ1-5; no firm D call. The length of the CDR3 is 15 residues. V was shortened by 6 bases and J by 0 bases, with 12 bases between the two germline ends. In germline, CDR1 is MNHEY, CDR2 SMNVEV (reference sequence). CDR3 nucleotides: TGTGCCAGCAGGAGTGGCAGCTATAGCAATCAGCCCCAGCATTTT. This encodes CASRSGSYSNQPQHF.

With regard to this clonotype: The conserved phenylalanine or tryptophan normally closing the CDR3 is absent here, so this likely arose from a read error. The CDR3 loop reads CASNLLDYGYTS. For the CDR3, the DNA is TGTGCCAGCAACCTACTTGACTATGGCTACACCTCC. This sequence joins TRBV3-1 and TRBJ1-2; no reliable D call. Germline V gene sequence: CDR1 LGHDT, CDR2 YNNKEL (reference sequence). The CDR3 is 12 amino acids. Between the trimmed V and J ends, which lost 7 bases and 3 bases, there was a span of 9 bases.

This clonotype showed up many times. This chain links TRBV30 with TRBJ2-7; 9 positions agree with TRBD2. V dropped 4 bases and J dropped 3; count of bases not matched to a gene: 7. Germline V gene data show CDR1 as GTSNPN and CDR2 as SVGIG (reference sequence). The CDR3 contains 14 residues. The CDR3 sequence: CAWKASGMFYEQYF. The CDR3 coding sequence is TGTGCCTGGAAAGCTAGCGGGATGTTCTACGAGCAGTACTTC.

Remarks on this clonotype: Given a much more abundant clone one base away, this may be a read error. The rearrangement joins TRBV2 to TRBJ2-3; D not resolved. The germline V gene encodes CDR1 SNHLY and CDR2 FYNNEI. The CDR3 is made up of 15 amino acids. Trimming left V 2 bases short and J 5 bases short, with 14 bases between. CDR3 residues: CASSELDPSGDTQYF. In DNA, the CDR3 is TGTGCCAGCAGTGAACTAGATCCCTCCGGAGATACGCAGTATTTT.

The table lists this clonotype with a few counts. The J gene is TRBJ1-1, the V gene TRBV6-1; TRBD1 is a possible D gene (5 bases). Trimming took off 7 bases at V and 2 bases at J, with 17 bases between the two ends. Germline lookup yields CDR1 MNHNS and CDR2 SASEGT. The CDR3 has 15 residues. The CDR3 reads CASKGFGQGNTEAFF. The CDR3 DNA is TGTGCCAGCAAAGGTTTCGGCCAGGGAAACACTGAAGCTTTCTTT.

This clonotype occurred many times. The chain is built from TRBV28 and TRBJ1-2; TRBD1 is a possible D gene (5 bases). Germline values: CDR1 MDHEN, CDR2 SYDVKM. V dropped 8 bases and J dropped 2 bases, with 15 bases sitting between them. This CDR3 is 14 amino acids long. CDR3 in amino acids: CASRPGGVNYGYTF. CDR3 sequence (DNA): TGTGCCAGCCGGCCGGGGGGGGTGAACTATGGCTACACCTTC.

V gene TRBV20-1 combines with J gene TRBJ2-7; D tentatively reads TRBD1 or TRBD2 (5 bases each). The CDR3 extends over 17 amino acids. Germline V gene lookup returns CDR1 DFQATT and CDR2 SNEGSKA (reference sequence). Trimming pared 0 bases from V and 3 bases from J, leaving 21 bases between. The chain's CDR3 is CSARDFGAATGNYEQYF. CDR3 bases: TGCAGTGCTAGAGATTTCGGGGCGGCCACCGGGAACTACGAGCAGTACTTC.

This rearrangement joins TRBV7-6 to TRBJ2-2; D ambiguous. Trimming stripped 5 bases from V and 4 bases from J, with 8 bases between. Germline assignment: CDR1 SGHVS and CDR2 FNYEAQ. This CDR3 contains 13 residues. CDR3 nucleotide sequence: TGTGCCAGCAGCCCACAGAGCACCGGGGAGCTGTTTTTT. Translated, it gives CASSPQSTGELFF.

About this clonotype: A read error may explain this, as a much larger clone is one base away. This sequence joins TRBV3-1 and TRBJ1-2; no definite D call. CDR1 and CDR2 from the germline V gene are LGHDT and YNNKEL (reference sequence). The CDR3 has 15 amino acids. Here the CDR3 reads CASSQVNSENYSYTF. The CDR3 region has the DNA TGTGCCAGCAGCCAAGTGAACTCGGAGAACTATAGCTACACCTTC. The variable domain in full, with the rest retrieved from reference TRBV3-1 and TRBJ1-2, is DTAVSQTPKYLVTQMGNDKSIKCEQNLGHDTMYWYKQDSKKFLKIMFSYNNKELIINETVPNRFSPKSPDKAHLNLHINSLELGDSAVYFCASSQVNSENYSYTFGSGTRLTVV.

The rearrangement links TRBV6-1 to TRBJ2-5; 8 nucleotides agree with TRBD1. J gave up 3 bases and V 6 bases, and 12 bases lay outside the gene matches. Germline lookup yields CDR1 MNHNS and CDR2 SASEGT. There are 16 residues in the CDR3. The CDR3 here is CASRRVGTGKKETQYF. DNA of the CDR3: TGTGCCAGCAGACGAGTAGGGACAGGCAAAAAAGAGACCCAGTACTTC.

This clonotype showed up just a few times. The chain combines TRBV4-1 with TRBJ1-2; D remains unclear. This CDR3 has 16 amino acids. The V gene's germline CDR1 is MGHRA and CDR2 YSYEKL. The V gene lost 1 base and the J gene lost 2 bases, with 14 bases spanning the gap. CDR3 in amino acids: CASSQVRRQENYGYTF. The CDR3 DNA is TGCGCCAGCAGCCAAGTCAGGAGGCAGGAGAACTATGGCTACACCTTC.

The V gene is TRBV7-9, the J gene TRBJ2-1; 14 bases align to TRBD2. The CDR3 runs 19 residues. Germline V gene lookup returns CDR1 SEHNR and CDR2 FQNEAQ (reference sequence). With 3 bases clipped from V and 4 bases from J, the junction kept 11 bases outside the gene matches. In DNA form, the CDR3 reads TGTGCCAGCAGCTTTAGGGCCAGACGACTAGCGGGGGGGTACAATGAGCAGTTCTTC. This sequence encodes CASSFRARRLAGGYNEQFF.